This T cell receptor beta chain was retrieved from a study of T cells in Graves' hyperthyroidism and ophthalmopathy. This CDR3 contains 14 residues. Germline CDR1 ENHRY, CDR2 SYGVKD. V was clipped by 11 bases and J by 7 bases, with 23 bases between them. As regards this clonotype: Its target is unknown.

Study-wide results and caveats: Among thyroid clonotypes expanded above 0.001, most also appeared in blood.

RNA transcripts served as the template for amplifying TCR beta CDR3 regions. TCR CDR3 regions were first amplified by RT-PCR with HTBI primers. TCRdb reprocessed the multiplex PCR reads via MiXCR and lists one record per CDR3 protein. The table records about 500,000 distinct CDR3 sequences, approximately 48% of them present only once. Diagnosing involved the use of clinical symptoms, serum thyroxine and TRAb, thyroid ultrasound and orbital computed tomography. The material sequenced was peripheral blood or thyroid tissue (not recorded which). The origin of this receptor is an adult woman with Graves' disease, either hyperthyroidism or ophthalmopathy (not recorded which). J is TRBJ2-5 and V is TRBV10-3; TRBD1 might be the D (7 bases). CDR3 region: CASGGTTGLGTQYF. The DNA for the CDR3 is TGTGCCTCAGGGGGGACAACGGGATTGGGGACCCAGTACTTC.